This record covers a single TCR beta chain. Those enrolled, adults aged about 18 to 89 years, came from about two dozen US areas. Clinical history as reported by participants underpinned cohort assignment. Original analysis: Amplification with reference gene primers provided the estimates of nucleated cell counts. Clones were read by immunoSEQ multiplex PCR, and TCRdb kept only the in-frame ones, dropping some. D and trimming come from the DNA, and the V and J calls and clone size come from that table. The repertoire has 290,000 or so clones, almost 90% of them found once; the top ten carry 3.5% to 4.5%. Trimming cost V 7 bases and J 0 bases, with 17 bases left between them. Germline assignment: CDR1 LNHDA and CDR2 SQIVND (reference sequence). This CDR3 has 16 amino acids. The data originate from a study of blood T cell repertoires in COVID-19.

This chain links TRBV19 with TRBJ2-3; perhaps TRBD2 as D (6 bases). The clonotype comes from a woman under 30 with acute COVID-19. Sequencing was performed on PBMCs or T cells enriched from blood (not recorded which). CDR3 in amino acids: CASTQPGGASTDTQYF. The CDR3 DNA sequence: TGTGCCAGTACCCAGCCGGGCGGGGCTAGCACAGATACGCAGTATTTT.